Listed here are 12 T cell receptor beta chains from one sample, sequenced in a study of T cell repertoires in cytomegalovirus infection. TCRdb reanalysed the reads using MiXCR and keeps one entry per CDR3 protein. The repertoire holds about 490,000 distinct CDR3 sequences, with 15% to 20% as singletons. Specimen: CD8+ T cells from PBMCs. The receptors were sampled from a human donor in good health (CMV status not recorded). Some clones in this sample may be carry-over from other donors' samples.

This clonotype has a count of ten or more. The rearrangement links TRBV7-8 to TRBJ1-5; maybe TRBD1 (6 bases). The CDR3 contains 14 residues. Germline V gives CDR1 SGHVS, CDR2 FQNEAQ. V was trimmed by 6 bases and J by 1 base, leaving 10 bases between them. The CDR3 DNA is TGTGCCAGCAGGCCGGGGGCGAGCAATCAGCCCCAGCATTTT. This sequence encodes CASRPGASNQPQHF.

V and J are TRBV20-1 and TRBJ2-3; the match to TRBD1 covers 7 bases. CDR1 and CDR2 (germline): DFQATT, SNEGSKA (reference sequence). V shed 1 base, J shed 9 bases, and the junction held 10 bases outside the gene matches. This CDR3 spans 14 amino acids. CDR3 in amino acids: CSARGTGVPPTQYF. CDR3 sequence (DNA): TGCAGTGCTAGAGGGACAGGCGTACCCCCAACGCAGTATTTT.

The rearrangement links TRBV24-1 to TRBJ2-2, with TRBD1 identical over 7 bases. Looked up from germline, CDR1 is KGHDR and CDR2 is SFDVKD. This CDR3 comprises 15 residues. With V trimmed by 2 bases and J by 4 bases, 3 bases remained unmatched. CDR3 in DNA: TGTGCCACCAGTGATTCGACAGGGAGCACCGGGGAGCTGTTTTTT. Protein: CATSDSTGSTGELFF.

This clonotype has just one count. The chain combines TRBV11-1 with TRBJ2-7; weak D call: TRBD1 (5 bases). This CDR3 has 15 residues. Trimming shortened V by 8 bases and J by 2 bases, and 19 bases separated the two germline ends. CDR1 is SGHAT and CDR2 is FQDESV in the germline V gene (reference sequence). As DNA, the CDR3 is TGTGCCAGCGGCGCTCAGGGTGAGGTGGCCTACGAGCAGTACTTC. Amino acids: CASGAQGEVAYEQYF.

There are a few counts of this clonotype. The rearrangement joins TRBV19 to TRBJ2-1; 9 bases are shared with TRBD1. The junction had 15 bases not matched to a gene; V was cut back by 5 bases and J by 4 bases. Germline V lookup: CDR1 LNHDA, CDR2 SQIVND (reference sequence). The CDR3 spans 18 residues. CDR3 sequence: CASSLQGATYLTYNEQFF. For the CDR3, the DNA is TGTGCCAGTAGTTTACAGGGGGCCACCTATCTAACATACAATGAGCAGTTCTTC.

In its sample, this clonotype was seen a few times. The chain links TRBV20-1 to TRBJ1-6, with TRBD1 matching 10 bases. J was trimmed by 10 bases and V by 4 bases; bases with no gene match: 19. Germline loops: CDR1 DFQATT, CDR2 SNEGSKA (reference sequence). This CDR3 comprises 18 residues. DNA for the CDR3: TGCAGTGCTATCCTTTTGAATTTCATCGGGACAGGGGTCTCACCCCTCCACTTT. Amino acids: CSAILLNFIGTGVSPLHF.

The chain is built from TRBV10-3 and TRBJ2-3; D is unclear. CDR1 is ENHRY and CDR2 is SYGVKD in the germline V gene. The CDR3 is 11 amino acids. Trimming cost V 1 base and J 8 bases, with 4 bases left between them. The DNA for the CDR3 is TGTGCCATCAGTGAGTTAGGTACGCAGTATTTT. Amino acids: CAISELGTQYF.

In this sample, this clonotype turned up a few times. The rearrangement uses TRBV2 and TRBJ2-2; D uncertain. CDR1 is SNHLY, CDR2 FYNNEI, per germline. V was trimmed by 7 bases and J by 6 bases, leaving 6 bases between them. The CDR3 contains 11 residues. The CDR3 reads CASTKAGELFF. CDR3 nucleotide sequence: TGTGCCAGCACTAAAGCCGGGGAGCTGTTTTTT.

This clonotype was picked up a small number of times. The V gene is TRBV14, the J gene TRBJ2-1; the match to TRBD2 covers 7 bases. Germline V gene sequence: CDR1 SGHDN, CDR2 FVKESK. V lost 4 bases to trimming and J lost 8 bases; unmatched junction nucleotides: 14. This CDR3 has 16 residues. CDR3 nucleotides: TGTGCCAGCAGCCCGGATGTAGGACTAGGTAGGGATGAGCAGTTCTTC. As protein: CASSPDVGLGRDEQFF.

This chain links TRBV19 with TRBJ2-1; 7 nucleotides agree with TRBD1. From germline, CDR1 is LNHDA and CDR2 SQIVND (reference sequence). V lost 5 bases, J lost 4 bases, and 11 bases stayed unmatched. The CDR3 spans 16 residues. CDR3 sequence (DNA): TGTGCCAGTAGTCCGAAGAAGGGGGCGGGTTACAATGAGCAGTTCTTC. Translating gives CASSPKKGAGYNEQFF.

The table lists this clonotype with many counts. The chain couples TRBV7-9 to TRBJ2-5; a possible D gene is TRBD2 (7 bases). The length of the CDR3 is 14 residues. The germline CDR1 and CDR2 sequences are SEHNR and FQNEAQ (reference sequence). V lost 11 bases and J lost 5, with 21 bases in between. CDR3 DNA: TGTGCCGGACAGACCGGGGGGACCAGGGAGACCCAGTACTTC. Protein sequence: CAGQTGGTRETQYF.

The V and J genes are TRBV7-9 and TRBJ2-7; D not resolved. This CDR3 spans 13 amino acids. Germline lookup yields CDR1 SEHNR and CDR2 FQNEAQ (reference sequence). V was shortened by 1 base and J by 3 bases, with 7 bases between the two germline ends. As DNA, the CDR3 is TGTGCCAGCAGCTTAGTGGAGAACTACGAGCAGTACTTC. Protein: CASSLVENYEQYF.